The 24 T cell receptor beta chains given below trace back to one sample, sequenced in a study of neoadjuvant anti-PD-1 for oral cavity cancer. Time point meaning: after neoadjuvant nivolumab, at surgical resection. The table came from immunoSEQ multiplex PCR; TCRdb's copy has only in-frame clones and leaves some out. The data show some 29,000 clones, around four fifths seen once. Here the sequenced sample was PBMCs, taken after nivolumab (anti-PD-1) treatment. The receptors derive from a person aged 35-79 years with oral cavity squamous cell carcinoma.

This clone showed up just once. The chain is built from TRBV9 and TRBJ2-3; 7 bases line up with TRBD2. Germline CDR1 SGDLS, CDR2 YYNGEE. Unmatched junction bases numbered 18, after V lost 0 bases and J lost 2 bases. The CDR3 spans 20 residues. The CDR3 reads CASSVEGALGVAGDTDTQYF. CDR3 coding DNA: TGTGCCAGCAGCGTAGAGGGAGCGCTGGGGGTTGCGGGGGACACAGATACGCAGTATTTT.

The chain is built from TRBV10-3 and TRBJ2-3; unclear D gene. Trimming pared 3 bases from V and 2 bases from J, leaving 9 bases between. Germline V gene sequence: CDR1 ENHRY, CDR2 SYGVKD. This CDR3 has 14 amino acids. Here the CDR3 DNA reads TGTGCCATCAGTGACAGGATGACCACAGATACGCAGTATTTT. It specifies CAISDRMTTDTQYF.

The rearrangement joins TRBV30 to TRBJ1-2; no clear D gene. The germline V and J ends were trimmed by 0 bases and 1 base, with 9 bases remaining between them. Per the germline V gene, CDR1 is GTSNPN and CDR2 is SVGIG (reference sequence). This CDR3 spans 14 amino acids. DNA of the CDR3: TGTGCCTGGAGTGTATACGGCATTAACTATGGCTACACCTTC. Residues: CAWSVYGINYGYTF.

V gene TRBV5-8 combines with J gene TRBJ1-4; 10 bases are a match to TRBD1. This CDR3 spans 17 amino acids. V dropped 3 bases and J dropped 0; count of bases not matched to a gene: 5. Germline loops: CDR1 SGHTS, CDR2 YDEGEE. The CDR3 DNA reads TGTGCCAGCAGCTCCGGGACAGGGGCTGCAACTAATGAAAAACTGTTTTTT. Its protein product is CASSSGTGAATNEKLFF.

In its sample, this clone was seen a few times. The rearrangement joins TRBV5-4 to TRBJ2-5; D gene unclear. V lost 3 bases and J lost 0, with 15 bases in between. Germline lookup yields CDR1 SGHNT and CDR2 YYREEE (reference sequence). The CDR3 contains 16 residues. In nucleotides, the CDR3 is TGTGCCAGCAGCTCGTTAGACTCACGGTACCAAGAGACCCAGTACTTC. It encodes CASSSLDSRYQETQYF.

V is TRBV7-2 and J is TRBJ1-5; D possibly corresponds to TRBD1 (6 bases). V was trimmed by 0 bases and J by 6 bases, leaving 12 bases between them. The CDR3 is 15 amino acids. Germline CDR1 SGHTA, CDR2 FQGNSA. In DNA form, the CDR3 reads TGTGCCAGCAGCTTAGCGGCAGGGGAGTCTCAGCCCCAGCATTTT. Translated: CASSLAAGESQPQHF.

This clone is a singleton in its sample. This chain uses TRBV6-5 with TRBJ1-2, with D perhaps matching TRBD1 (5 bases). CDR3 length equals 15 residues. Trimming cost V 2 bases and J 4 bases, with 14 bases left between them. Germline loops: CDR1 MNHEY, CDR2 SVGAGI. CDR3 in DNA: TGTGCCAGCAGTTACCCCCGGGAAGGGGTCTATGGCTACACCTTC. Its protein product is CASSYPREGVYGYTF.

The chain employs TRBV6-5 and TRBJ1-2; unclear D gene. V was clipped by 6 bases and J by 6 bases, with 8 bases between them. Germline V lookup: CDR1 MNHEY, CDR2 SVGAGI. This CDR3 has 11 residues. The CDR3: CASRDADGYTF. CDR3 DNA sequence: TGTGCCAGCAGGGATGCGGATGGCTACACCTTC.

This chain links TRBV10-3 with TRBJ1-2, with 11 bases fitting TRBD1. The CDR3 sequence is 16 residues long. J was trimmed by 7 bases and V by 4 bases; bases with no gene match: 11. CDR1 and CDR2 (germline): ENHRY, SYGVKD. CDR3 DNA: TGTGCCATCAGTGGGACAGGGGGCGCCGGACAAGGTGGCTACACCTTC. The encoded protein is CAISGTGGAGQGGYTF.

The V call is TRBV7-9, the J call TRBJ2-5, with TRBD2 matching over 7 bases. V gave up 5 bases and J gave up 4 bases; unmatched junction bases: 13. The CDR3 length is 16 residues. Germline CDR1 and CDR2: SEHNR and FQNEAQ (reference sequence). The chain's CDR3 is CASSRETSSRRETQYF. In DNA form, the CDR3 reads TGTGCCAGCAGCCGCGAGACTAGCAGCCGAAGAGAGACCCAGTACTTC. The full variable domain, its missing parts supplied by reference TRBV7-9 and TRBJ2-5, is DTGVSQNPRHKITKRGQNVTFRCDPISEHNRLYWYRQTLGQGPEFLTYFQNEAQLEKSRLLSDRFSAERPKGSFSTLEIQRTEQGDSAMYLCASSRETSSRRETQYFGPGTRLLVL.

J is TRBJ2-5 and V is TRBV7-6; D might be TRBD2 (5 bases). The V gene lost 1 base and the J gene lost 1 base, with 7 bases spanning the gap. CDR3 length: 14 amino acids. Germline loops: CDR1 SGHVS, CDR2 FNYEAQ. This chain's CDR3 is CASSLGTGQETQYF. As DNA, the CDR3 is TGTGCCAGCAGCTTAGGGACTGGCCAAGAGACCCAGTACTTC.

V usage is TRBV18 and J usage is TRBJ2-7; the match to TRBD2 covers 16 bases. J lost 7 bases, V lost 5 bases, and 8 bases had no gene match. CDR3 size: 16 residues. CDR1 is KGHSH, CDR2 LQKENI, per germline. CDR3 amino acids: CASSGTSGGAQDEQYF. The CDR3 bases are TGTGCCAGCTCAGGGACTAGCGGGGGGGCCCAGGATGAGCAGTACTTC.

CDR3 residues: CASSYRSDYEQYF. In DNA, the CDR3 is TGTGCCAGCAGTTATAGGAGCGACTACGAGCAGTACTTC. The chain uses TRBV6-5 and TRBJ2-7; D remains ambiguous. The CDR3 spans 13 residues. Between the trimmed V and J ends, which lost 3 bases and 3 bases, there was a span of 9 bases. CDR1 MNHEY and CDR2 SVGAGI come from the germline V gene.

This clone showed up just a few times. This chain uses TRBV7-2 with TRBJ1-1; 7 bases map to TRBD1. The CDR3 sequence is 15 residues long. Germline CDR1 is SGHTA and CDR2 is FQGNSA. J gave up 1 base and V 5 bases, and 7 bases lay outside the gene matches. CDR3 in amino acids: CASSPRTGGNTEAFF. CDR3 DNA: TGTGCCAGCAGCCCGAGGACAGGAGGGAACACTGAAGCTTTCTTT.

The sample holds a few counts of this clone. CDR3 DNA sequence: TGTGCCACTCAGCGTACAGGGGGCATCACTGAAGCTTTCTTT. Translated: CATQRTGGITEAFF. V and J are TRBV6-6 and TRBJ1-1; 9 nucleotides line up with TRBD1. Germline CDR1 MNHNY, CDR2 SVGAGI (reference sequence). This CDR3 comprises 14 residues. Germline trimming cut 10 bases from V and 4 bases from J; bases unmatched to any gene: 10.

The genes are TRBV19 and TRBJ2-7; no firm D call. This CDR3 region has 16 residues. The germline gives CDR1 LNHDA, CDR2 SQIVND (reference sequence). V was clipped by 6 bases and J by 0 bases, with 18 bases between them. The CDR3 reads CASSTIGPSTSYEQYF. CDR3 in DNA: TGTGCCAGTAGCACCATTGGACCATCTACCTCCTACGAGCAGTACTTC.

Comments on this clone: Additional DNA sequences in this sample encode the identical CDR3. The genes are TRBV4-1 and TRBJ1-2; D unclear. The CDR3 runs to 13 residues. Per germline, CDR1 MGHRA and CDR2 YSYEKL. V was pared by 0 bases and J by 4 bases, with 6 bases between. CDR3 region: CASSQDGGYGYTF. CDR3 nucleotide sequence: TGCGCCAGCAGCCAAGATGGAGGCTATGGCTACACCTTC.

V is TRBV7-9 and J is TRBJ1-1, with 7 bases identical to TRBD1. J was trimmed by 0 bases and V by 3 bases; bases with no gene match: 1. CDR1 is SEHNR and CDR2 is FQNEAQ in the germline V gene (reference sequence). CDR3 size: 14 residues. CDR3 DNA sequence: TGTGCCAGCAGCTTCGGGACAGTGAACACTGAAGCTTTCTTT. Encoded protein: CASSFGTVNTEAFF.

This clone was picked up one time. The chain couples TRBV2 to TRBJ2-7, with a weak D call TRBD1 (6 bases). V gave up 10 bases and J gave up 0 bases, with 19 bases separating them. Germline assignment: CDR1 SNHLY and CDR2 FYNNEI. The CDR3 runs to 15 residues. This CDR3 is CATSRTAILSYEQYF. CDR3 sequence (DNA): TGTGCCACCTCTAGGACAGCAATACTCTCCTACGAGCAGTACTTC.

The chain couples TRBV6-5 to TRBJ2-7; D is perhaps TRBD1 or TRBD2 (6 bases each). The V gene's germline CDR1 is MNHEY and CDR2 SVGAGI. This CDR3 is 14 amino acids long. V was clipped by 7 bases and J by 7 bases, with 20 bases between them. CDR3 coding DNA: TGTGCCAGCACCCCTCCCGGAGGGGGGCAAGAGCAGTACTTC. It specifies CASTPPGGGQEQYF.

The table lists this clone with a few counts. The rearrangement links TRBV10-3 to TRBJ1-1; D might be TRBD1 (5 bases). This CDR3 comprises 18 residues. V dropped 3 bases and J dropped 6 bases, with 26 bases sitting between them. Germline loops: CDR1 ENHRY, CDR2 SYGVKD. The CDR3 is CAISDPDRAGRVGAEAFF. In nucleotides, the CDR3 is TGTGCCATCAGTGACCCCGACAGAGCGGGACGGGTAGGGGCTGAAGCTTTCTTT.

The chain combines TRBV6-1 with TRBJ1-6; D is perhaps TRBD1 (5 bases). The V gene's germline CDR1 is MNHNS and CDR2 SASEGT. Trimming left V 4 bases short and J 7 bases short, with 14 bases between. This CDR3 has 15 residues. The CDR3 sequence: CASSAKMGPNSPLHF. The CDR3 DNA reads TGTGCCAGCAGTGCCAAAATGGGGCCAAATTCACCCCTCCACTTT.

This chain joins TRBV11-2 and TRBJ1-2; 8 bases agree with TRBD1. Germline values: CDR1 SGHAT, CDR2 FQNNGV. CDR3 length: 16 amino acids. V dropped 3 bases and J dropped 3; count of bases not matched to a gene: 9. The CDR3 reads CASSFLDRAGDYGYTF. The CDR3 DNA reads TGTGCCAGCAGCTTTTTGGACAGGGCGGGGGACTATGGCTACACCTTC.

The V call is TRBV5-1, the J call TRBJ2-4, with 7 bases fitting TRBD2. The CDR3 has 17 residues. Germline V gene data show CDR1 as SGHRS and CDR2 as YFSETQ. After removal of 0 bases from V and 0 bases from J, the junction contained 6 bases not matched to a gene. CDR3 sequence (DNA): TGCGCCAGCAGCTTGGCGCCGCGCGGGGGAGCCAAAAACATTCAGTACTTC. It yields the protein CASSLAPRGGAKNIQYF.